This record concerns one T cell receptor (beta chain) sequence. The data belong to a study of blood T cell repertoires in COVID-19. Study in general: Spain, Italy and the United States supplied samples that represented acute and convalescent COVID-19.

Source study methods: Reference gene primers were amplified, and this amplification served to estimate nucleated cell counts. Profiling relied on immunoSEQ multiplex PCR, and the TCRdb table lists in-frame clones only, not all of them. V, J and clone size were drawn from that table, and D and trimming were deduced from the DNA. The sample holds 330,000 or so clones; over 75% are singletons and the top ten take 2.5% to 3%. Germline loops: CDR1 SGHVS, CDR2 FQNEAQ. The V end lost 1 base, the J end lost 2 bases, and 18 bases lay between the germline ends. This CDR3 contains 17 residues. Two negative PCRs, clearance, or symptom resolution had been documented for recovered Cohort 3 donors.

This chain joins TRBV7-8 and TRBJ2-7, with TRBD1 as a possible D gene (5 bases). The material sequenced was PBMCs or T cells enriched from blood (not recorded which). This TCR came from a woman in her twenties or thirties who had recovered from COVID-19. DNA for the CDR3: TGTGCCAGCAGCTTAGGAGGTATGGCAGGGCGGACCTACGAGCAGTACTTC. As protein: CASSLGGMAGRTYEQYF.